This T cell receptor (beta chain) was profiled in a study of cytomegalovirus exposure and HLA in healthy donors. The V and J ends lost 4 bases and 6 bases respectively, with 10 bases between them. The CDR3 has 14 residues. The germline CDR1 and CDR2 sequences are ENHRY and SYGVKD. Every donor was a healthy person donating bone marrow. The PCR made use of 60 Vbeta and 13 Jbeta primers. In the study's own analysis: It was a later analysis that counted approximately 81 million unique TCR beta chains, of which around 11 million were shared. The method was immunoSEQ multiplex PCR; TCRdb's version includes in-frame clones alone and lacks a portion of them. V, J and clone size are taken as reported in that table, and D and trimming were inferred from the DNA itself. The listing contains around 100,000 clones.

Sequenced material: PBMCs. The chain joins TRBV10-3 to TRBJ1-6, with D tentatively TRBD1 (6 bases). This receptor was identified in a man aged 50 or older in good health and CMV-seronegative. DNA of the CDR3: TGTGCCATCAGTGGTGGACAGATTAATTCACCCCTCCACTTT. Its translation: CAISGGQINSPLHF.